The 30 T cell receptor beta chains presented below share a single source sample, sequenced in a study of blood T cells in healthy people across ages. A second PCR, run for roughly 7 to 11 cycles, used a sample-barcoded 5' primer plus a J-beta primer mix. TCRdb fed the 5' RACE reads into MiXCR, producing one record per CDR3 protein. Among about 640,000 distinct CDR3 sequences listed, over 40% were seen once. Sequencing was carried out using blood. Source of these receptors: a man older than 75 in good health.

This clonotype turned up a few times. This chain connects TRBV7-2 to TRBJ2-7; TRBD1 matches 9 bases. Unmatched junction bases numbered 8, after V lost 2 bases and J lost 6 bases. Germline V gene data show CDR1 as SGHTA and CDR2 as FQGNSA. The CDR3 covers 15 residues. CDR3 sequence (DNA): TGTGCCAGCAGCTTACGAGGGGACAGGGCTGCCGAGCAGTACTTC. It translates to CASSLRGDRAAEQYF.

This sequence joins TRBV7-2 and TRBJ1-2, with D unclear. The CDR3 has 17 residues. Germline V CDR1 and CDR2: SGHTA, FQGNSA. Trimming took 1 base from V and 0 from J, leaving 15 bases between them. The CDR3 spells CASSLEFSFPANYGYTF. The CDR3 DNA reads TGTGCCAGCAGCTTAGAGTTCAGTTTTCCGGCTAACTATGGCTACACCTTC.

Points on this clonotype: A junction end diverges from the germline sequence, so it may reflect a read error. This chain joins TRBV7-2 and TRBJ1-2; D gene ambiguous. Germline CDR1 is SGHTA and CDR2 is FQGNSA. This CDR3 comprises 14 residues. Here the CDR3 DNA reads TGTGCCAGCAGCTTACAGACGTCGGTCTATGGCTACGCCTTC. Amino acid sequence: CASSLQTSVYGYAF.

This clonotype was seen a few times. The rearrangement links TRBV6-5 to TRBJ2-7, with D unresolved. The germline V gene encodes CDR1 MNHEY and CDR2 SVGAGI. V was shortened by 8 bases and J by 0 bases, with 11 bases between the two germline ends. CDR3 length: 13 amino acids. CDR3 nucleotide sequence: TGTGCCAGCTGCCCAGTTAACTCCTACGAGCAGTACTTC. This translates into CASCPVNSYEQYF.

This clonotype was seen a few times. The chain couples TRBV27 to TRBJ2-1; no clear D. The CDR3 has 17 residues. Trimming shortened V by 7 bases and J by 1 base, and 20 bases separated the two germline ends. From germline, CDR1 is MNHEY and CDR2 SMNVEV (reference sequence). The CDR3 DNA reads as TGTGCCAGCACTCCCTATCTGTTGGGAAAGTCCTACAATGAGCAGTTCTTC. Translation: CASTPYLLGKSYNEQFF.

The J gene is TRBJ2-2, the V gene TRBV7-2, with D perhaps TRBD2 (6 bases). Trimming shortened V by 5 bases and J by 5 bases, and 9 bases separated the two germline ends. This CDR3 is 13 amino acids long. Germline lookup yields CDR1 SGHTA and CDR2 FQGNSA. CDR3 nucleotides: TGTGCCAGCAGCGGCGGGACTACCGGGGAGCTGTTTTTT. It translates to CASSGGTTGELFF.

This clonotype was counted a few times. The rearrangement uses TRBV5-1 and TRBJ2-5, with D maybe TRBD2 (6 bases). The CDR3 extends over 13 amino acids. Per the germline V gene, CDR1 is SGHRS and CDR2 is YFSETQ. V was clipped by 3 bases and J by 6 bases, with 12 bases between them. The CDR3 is CASSSDGGKTQYF. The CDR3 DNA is TGCGCCAGCAGCTCGGACGGCGGGAAGACCCAGTACTTC.

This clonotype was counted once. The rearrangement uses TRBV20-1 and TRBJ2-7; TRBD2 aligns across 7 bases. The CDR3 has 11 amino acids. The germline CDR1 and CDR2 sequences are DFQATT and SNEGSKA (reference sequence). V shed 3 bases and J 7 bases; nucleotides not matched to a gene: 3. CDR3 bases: TGCAGTGCTAGCGTGGGGGGGGAGCAGTACTTC. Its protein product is CSASVGGEQYF.

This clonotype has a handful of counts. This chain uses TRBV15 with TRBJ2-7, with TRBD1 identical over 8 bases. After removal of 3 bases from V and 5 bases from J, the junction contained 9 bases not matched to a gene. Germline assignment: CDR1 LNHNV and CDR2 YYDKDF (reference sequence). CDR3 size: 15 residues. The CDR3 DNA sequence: TGTGCCACCAGCAGGGATACAGGGGGGAGCGACGAGCAGTACTTC. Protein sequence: CATSRDTGGSDEQYF.

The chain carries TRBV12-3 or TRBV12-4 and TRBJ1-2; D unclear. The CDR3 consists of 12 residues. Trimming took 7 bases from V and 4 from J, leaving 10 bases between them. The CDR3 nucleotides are TGTGCCAGCAACCTTACCCCCTATGGCTACACCTTC. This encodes CASNLTPYGYTF.

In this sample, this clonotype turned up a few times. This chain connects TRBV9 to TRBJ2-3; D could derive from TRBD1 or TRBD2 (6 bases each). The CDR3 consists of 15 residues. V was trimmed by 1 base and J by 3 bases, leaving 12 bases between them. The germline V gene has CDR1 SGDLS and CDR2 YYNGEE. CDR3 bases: TGTGCCAGCAGCGTAATGACGGGGGCTACAGATACGCAGTATTTT. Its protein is CASSVMTGATDTQYF.

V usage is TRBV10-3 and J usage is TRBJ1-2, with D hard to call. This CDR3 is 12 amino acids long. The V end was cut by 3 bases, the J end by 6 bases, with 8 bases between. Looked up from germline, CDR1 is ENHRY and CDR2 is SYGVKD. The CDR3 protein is CAISERTHGYTF. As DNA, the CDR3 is TGTGCCATCAGTGAAAGGACGCATGGCTACACCTTC.

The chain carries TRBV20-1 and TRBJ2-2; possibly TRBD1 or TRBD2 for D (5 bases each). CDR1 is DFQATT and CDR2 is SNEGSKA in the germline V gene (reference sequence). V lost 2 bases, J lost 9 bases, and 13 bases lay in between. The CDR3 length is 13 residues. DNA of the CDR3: TGCAGTGCTAGAAACGGGGCCATGCGGGAGCTGTTTTTT. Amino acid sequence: CSARNGAMRELFF.

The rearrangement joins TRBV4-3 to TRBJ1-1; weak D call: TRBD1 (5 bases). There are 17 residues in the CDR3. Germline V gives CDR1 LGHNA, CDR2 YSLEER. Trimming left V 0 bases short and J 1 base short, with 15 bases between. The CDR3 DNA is TGCGCCAGCAGCCAAGATCTGGGACGTTGGGGGAACACTGAAGCTTTCTTT. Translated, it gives CASSQDLGRWGNTEAFF.

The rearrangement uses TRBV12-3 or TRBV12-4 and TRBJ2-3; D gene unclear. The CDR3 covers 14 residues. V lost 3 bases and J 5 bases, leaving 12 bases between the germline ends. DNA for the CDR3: TGTGCCAGCAGTTTTGGAGTGGCCGGAGATACGCAGTATTTT. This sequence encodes CASSFGVAGDTQYF.

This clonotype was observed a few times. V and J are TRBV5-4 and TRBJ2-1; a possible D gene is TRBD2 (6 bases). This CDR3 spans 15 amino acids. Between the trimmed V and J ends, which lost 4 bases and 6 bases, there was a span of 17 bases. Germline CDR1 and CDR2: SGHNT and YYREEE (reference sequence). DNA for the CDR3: TGTGCCAGCAGCCCCCCAGGGTCCGGGGGCAATGAGCAGTTCTTC. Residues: CASSPPGSGGNEQFF.

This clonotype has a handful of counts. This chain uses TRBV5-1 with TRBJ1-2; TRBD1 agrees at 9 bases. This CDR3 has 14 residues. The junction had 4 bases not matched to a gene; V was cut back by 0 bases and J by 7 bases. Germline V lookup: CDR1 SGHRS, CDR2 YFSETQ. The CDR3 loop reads CASSLGDRDGGYTF. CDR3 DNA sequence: TGCGCCAGCAGCTTGGGGGACAGGGATGGTGGCTACACCTTC.

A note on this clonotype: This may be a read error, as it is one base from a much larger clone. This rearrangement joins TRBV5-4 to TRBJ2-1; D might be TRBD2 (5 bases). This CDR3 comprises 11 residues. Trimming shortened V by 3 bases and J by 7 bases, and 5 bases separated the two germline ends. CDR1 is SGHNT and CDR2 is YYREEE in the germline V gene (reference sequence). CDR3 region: CASSSGNEQFF. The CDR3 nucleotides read TGTGCCAGCAGCTCGGGGAATGAGCAGTTCTTC.

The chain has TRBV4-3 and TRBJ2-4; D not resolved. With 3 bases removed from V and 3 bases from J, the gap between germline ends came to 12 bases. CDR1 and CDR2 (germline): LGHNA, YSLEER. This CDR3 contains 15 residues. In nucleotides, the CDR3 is TGCGCCAGCAGCCAGTATTCCCCTGGCAAAAACATTCAGTACTTC. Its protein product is CASSQYSPGKNIQYF.

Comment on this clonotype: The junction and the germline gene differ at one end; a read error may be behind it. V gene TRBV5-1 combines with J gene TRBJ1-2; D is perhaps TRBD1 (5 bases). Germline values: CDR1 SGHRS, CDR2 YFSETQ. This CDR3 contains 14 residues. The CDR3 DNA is TGCGCCAGCATCTTGGGAAGGGGATCGGGCGGCTACACCTTC. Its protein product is CASILGRGSGGYTF.

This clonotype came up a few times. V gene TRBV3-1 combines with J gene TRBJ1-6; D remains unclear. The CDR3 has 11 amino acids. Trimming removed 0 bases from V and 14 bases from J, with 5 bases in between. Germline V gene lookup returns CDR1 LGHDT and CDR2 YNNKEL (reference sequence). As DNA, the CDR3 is TGTGCCAGCAGCCAAGAGTACACCCTCCACTTT. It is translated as CASSQEYTLHF.

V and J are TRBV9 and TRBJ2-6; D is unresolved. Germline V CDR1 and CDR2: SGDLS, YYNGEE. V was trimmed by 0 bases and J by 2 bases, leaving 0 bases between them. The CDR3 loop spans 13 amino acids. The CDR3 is CASSVAGANVLTF. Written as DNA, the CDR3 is TGTGCCAGCAGCGTAGCTGGGGCCAACGTCCTGACTTTC.

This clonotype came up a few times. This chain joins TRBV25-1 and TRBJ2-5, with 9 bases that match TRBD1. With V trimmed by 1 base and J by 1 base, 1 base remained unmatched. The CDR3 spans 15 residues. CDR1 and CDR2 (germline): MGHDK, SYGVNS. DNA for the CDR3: TGTGCCAGCAGTGAATTGGGACAGGGCCAAGAGACCCAGTACTTC. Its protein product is CASSELGQGQETQYF.

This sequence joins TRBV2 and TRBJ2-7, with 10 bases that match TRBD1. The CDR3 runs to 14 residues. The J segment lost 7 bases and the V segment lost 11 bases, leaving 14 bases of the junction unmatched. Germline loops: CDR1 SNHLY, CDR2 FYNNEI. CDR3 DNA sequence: TGTGCCGCTCGAACCGGGACAGGGGTGGGTGAGCAGTACTTC. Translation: CAARTGTGVGEQYF.

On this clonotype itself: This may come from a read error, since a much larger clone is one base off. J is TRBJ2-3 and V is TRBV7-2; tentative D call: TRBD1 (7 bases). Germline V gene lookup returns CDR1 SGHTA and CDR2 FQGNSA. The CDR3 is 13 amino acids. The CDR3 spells CARSSRGADTQYF. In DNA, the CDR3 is TGTGCCCGCAGCTCCAGGGGGGCAGATACGCAGTATTTT.

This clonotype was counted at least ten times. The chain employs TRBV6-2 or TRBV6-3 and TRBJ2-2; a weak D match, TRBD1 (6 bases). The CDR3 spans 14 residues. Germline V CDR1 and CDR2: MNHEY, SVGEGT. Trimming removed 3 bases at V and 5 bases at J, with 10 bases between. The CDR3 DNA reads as TGTGCCAGCAGTTATTATCAGGGGACCGGGGAGCTGTTTTTT. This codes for CASSYYQGTGELFF.

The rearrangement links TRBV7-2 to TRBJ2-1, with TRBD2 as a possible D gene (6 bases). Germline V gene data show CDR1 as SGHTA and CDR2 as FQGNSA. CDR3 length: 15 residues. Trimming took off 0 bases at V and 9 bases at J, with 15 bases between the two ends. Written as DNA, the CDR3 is TGTGCCAGCAGCTTAGCGGCTGGAGGCGGGGCTGAGCAGTTCTTC. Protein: CASSLAAGGGAEQFF.

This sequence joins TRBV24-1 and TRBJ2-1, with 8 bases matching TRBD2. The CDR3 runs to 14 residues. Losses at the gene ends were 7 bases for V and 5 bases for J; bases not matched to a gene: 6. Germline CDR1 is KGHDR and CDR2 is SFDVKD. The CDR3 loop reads CATRGPGGDNEQFF. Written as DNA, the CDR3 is TGTGCCACCAGAGGTCCCGGGGGGGACAATGAGCAGTTCTTC.

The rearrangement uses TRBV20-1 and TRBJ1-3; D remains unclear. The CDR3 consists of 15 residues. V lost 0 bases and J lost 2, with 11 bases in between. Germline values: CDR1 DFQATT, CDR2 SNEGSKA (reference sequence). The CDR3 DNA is TGCAGTGCTAGAGATGGCGGTCTTCCTGGAAACACCATATATTTT. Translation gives CSARDGGLPGNTIYF.

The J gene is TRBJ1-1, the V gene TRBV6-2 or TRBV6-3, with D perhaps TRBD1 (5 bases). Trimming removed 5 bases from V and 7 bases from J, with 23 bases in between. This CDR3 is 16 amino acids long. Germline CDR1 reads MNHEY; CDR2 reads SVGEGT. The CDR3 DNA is TGTGCCAGCAGTCGCCGGGACCGGATGATACGGATTGAAGCTTTCTTT. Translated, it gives CASSRRDRMIRIEAFF.